These T cell receptor beta chains were read from a single sample in a study of T-cell reconstitution after alpha-beta-depleted transplantation in children. TCRdb reanalysed the PCR reads using MiXCR and keeps one entry per CDR3 protein. This table holds some 590,000 distinct CDR3 sequences, 10% found once. Specimen: PBMCs from the stem cell graft donor, collected from the stem cell graft. The receptors stem from a human donor who donated a stem cell graft to a child with acute myeloid leukemia. CDR3s include the opening cysteine and the closing phenylalanine or tryptophan. D genes are given only for firm matches. Size values are once, few and many counts, or a class for expanded clones, and some rows have none.

clone size | D gene | J gene | V gene | CDR3 protein | CDR3 DNA
few | . | TRBJ1-1 | TRBV29-1 | CSVREGNKNTEAFF | TGCAGCGTTCGTGAGGGAAATAAGAACACTGAAGCTTTCTTT
few | . | TRBJ1-5 | TRBV6-2/TRBV6-3 | CASKMGEGRNQPQHF | TGTGCCAGCAAAATGGGGGAAGGTCGCAATCAGCCCCAGCATTTT
few | . | TRBJ1-1 | TRBV30 | CAWSVRAEAFF | TGTGCCTGGAGTGTGCGGGCAGAAGCTTTCTTT
many | TRBD2 | TRBJ2-3 | TRBV29-1 | CSSRTSGMTDTQYF | TGCAGCTCTCGGACTAGCGGGATGACAGATACGCAGTATTTT
few | . | TRBJ2-1 | TRBV12-3/TRBV12-4 | CASSLYSSHSEQFF | TGTGCCAGCAGTTTGTACTCGAGTCACAGTGAGCAGTTCTTC
many | TRBD2 | TRBJ2-1 | TRBV12-3/TRBV12-4 | CASNRLAGRGYNEQFF | TGTGCCAGCAACCGACTAGCGGGAAGGGGATACAATGAGCAGTTCTTC
few | . | TRBJ1-5 | TRBV6-1 | CASRRRGRENQPQHF | TGTGCCAGCAGGAGGAGGGGGAGGGAGAATCAGCCCCAGCATTTT
few | . | TRBJ2-7 | TRBV4-1 | CASSQEEGDSYEQYF | TGCGCCAGCAGCCAAGAGGAAGGAGATTCCTACGAGCAGTACTTC
. | TRBD2 | TRBJ2-1 | TRBV11-2 | CASSASGTYSYNEQFF | TGTGCCAGCAGCGCTAGCGGGACTTACTCCTACAATGAGCAGTTCTTC
. | TRBD2 | TRBJ2-5 | TRBV6-5 | CASSYDLGGSQYF | TGTGCCAGCAGTTACGATCTGGGGGGGTCCCAGTACTTC
. | TRBD2 | TRBJ2-7 | TRBV4-3 | CASSQTGTSVYEQYF | TGCGCCAGCAGCCAAACCGGGACTAGCGTCTACGAGCAGTACTTC
many | . | TRBJ1-4 | TRBV12-3/TRBV12-4 | CASSLAGEKLFF | TGTGCCAGCAGTTTAGCGGGGGAAAAACTGTTTTTT
few | . | TRBJ1-5 | TRBV10-2 | CASSESAGSNQPQHF | TGCGCCAGCAGTGAGTCAGCAGGGAGCAATCAGCCCCAGCATTTT
few | TRBD1 | TRBJ1-4 | TRBV29-1 | CSVGGDRSATNEKLFF | TGCAGCGTTGGTGGGGACAGGTCTGCAACTAATGAAAAACTGTTTTTT
. | . | TRBJ2-7 | TRBV20-1 | CSASPQLPPSEQYF | TGCAGTGCTAGCCCGCAACTACCCCCCAGCGAGCAGTACTTC
few | . | TRBJ1-1 | TRBV9 | CASARGGAPEAFF | TGTGCCAGCGCTCGAGGGGGGGCACCTGAAGCTTTCTTT
many | TRBD1 | TRBJ2-1 | TRBV29-1 | CSVVGQVGEQFF | TGCAGCGTTGTAGGACAGGTCGGTGAGCAGTTCTTC
. | TRBD1 | TRBJ1-1 | TRBV28 | CASNDRDRGYQNTEAFF | TGTGCCAGCAACGACCGGGACAGGGGCTACCAGAACACTGAAGCTTTCTTT
. | . | TRBJ2-1 | TRBV6-1 | CASSDLGLPNEQFF | TGTGCCAGCAGTGACCTCGGACTCCCCAATGAGCAGTTCTTC
. | . | TRBJ2-1 | TRBV11-2 | CASSFGTRSLNEQFF | TGTGCCAGCAGCTTCGGGACTCGAAGCCTCAATGAGCAGTTCTTC
many | TRBD2 | TRBJ2-3 | TRBV9 | CASSVLSGATDTQYF | TGTGCCAGCAGCGTACTTAGCGGGGCCACAGATACGCAGTATTTT
. | . | TRBJ2-5 | TRBV28 | CASSLQVPQETQYF | TGTGCCAGCAGTTTACAGGTGCCCCAAGAGACCCAGTACTTC
few | . | TRBJ2-4 | TRBV28 | CASSLSQLAKNIQYF | TGTGCCAGCAGTTTATCTCAGCTAGCCAAAAACATTCAGTACTTC
many | . | TRBJ1-2 | TRBV20-1 | CSAYNREGENYGYTF | TGCAGTGCCTACAACAGGGAGGGTGAGAACTATGGCTACACCTTC
. | TRBD1 | TRBJ2-7 | TRBV7-2 | CASSSPDRGDYEQYF | TGTGCCAGCAGCTCCCCGGACAGGGGAGACTACGAGCAGTACTTC
many | . | TRBJ2-3 | TRBV3-1 | CASSQPSGHTDTQYF | TGTGCCAGCAGCCAACCCAGCGGCCACACAGATACGCAGTATTTT
many | TRBD2 | TRBJ2-7 | TRBV29-1 | CSVQLAGGPKAYEQYF | TGCAGCGTTCAACTAGCGGGAGGGCCAAAAGCCTACGAGCAGTACTTC
few | TRBD1 | TRBJ1-5 | TRBV7-2 | CASSRDRVNQPQHF | TGTGCCAGCAGTCGGGACAGGGTAAATCAGCCCCAGCATTTT
few | . | TRBJ2-1 | TRBV24-1 | CATSDSPQRLSSNEQFF | TGTGCCACCAGTGATTCCCCACAGAGACTATCAAGCAATGAGCAGTTCTTC
few | TRBD2 | TRBJ2-4 | TRBV2 | CASRLAGGYQEF | TGTGCCAGCCGACTAGCGGGAGGATACCAGGAGTTC
few | . | TRBJ2-1 | TRBV6-1 | CASSAGAYNEQFF | TGTGCCAGCAGTGCCGGGGCCTACAATGAGCAGTTCTTC
few | . | TRBJ2-2 | TRBV4-3 | CASSPSRVAGELFF | TGCGCCAGCAGCCCCTCGAGGGTGGCCGGGGAGCTGTTTTTT
. | TRBD2 | TRBJ2-1 | TRBV2 | CASSDVAGYNEQFF | TGTGCCAGCAGTGATGTAGCGGGGTACAATGAGCAGTTCTTC
few | . | TRBJ1-1 | TRBV25-1 | CASSDRRYTEAFF | TGTGCCAGCAGTGATCGACGATACACTGAAGCTTTCTTT
. | . | TRBJ1-5 | TRBV24-1 | CATSGPGEPQHF | TGTGCCACCAGTGGACCCGGGGAGCCCCAGCATTTT
few | . | TRBJ2-2 | TRBV2 | CASSENLGIGGELFF | TGTGCCAGCAGTGAAAACTTGGGGATCGGCGGGGAGCTGTTTTTT
. | . | TRBJ1-5 | TRBV20-1 | CSASDSGASNQPQHF | TGCAGTGCCTCGGACAGCGGGGCTAGCAATCAGCCCCAGCATTTT
many | . | TRBJ1-1 | TRBV18 | CASSLVAGEAFF | TGTGCCAGCTCACTAGTAGCCGGTGAAGCTTTCTTT
. | TRBD2 | TRBJ2-2 | TRBV7-2 | CASSTSGRAAGELFF | TGTGCCAGCAGCACTAGCGGGAGGGCCGCCGGGGAGCTGTTTTTT
. | . | TRBJ2-1 | TRBV19 | CASNFGRANEQFF | TGTGCCAGTAATTTCGGGCGGGCGAATGAGCAGTTCTTC
few | TRBD2 | TRBJ2-1 | TRBV5-1 | CASSPPPAGKGNEQFF | TGCGCCAGCAGCCCTCCTCCAGCGGGAAAGGGTAATGAGCAGTTCTTC
. | . | TRBJ2-7 | TRBV5-1 | CASSLRNGGTYEQYF | TGCGCCAGCAGCTTGAGGAACGGCGGAACCTACGAGCAGTACTTC
few | . | TRBJ1-5 | TRBV20-1 | CSAKRGLQPQHF | TGCAGTGCCAAACGGGGTCTCCAGCCCCAGCATTTT
few | . | TRBJ1-1 | TRBV27 | CASRMAAAGNMAFF | TGTGCCAGCAGAATGGCCGCGGCAGGGAATATGGCTTTCTTT
few | TRBD1 | TRBJ2-3 | TRBV5-1 | CASSRGGQGSDTQYF | TGCGCCAGCAGCCGGGGGGGACAGGGGTCAGATACGCAGTATTTT
few | TRBD1 | TRBJ2-1 | TRBV9 | CASSVELGVQGDEQFF | TGTGCCAGCAGCGTAGAGTTGGGAGTCCAGGGGGATGAGCAGTTCTTC
. | TRBD2 | TRBJ2-1 | TRBV6-4 | CASSETSGYNEQFF | TGTGCCAGCAGTGAGACTAGCGGATACAATGAGCAGTTCTTC
many | . | TRBJ1-1 | TRBV6-6 | CASRWGGWGEAFF | TGTGCCAGCAGATGGGGAGGGTGGGGTGAAGCTTTCTTT
many | . | TRBJ1-1 | TRBV5-1 | CASSSGANTEAFF | TGCGCCAGCAGCTCGGGGGCAAACACTGAAGCTTTCTTT
many | TRBD2 | TRBJ2-3 | TRBV4-2 | CASSQEWTRADTQYF | TGTGCCAGCAGCCAAGAGTGGACTAGAGCAGATACGCAGTATTTT
. | . | TRBJ2-7 | TRBV7-2 | CASSHPGIGYEQYF | TGTGCCAGCAGCCACCCCGGGATAGGCTACGAGCAGTACTTC
many | TRBD1 | TRBJ2-2 | TRBV7-2 | CTTGGGNTGELFF | TGTACCACAGGGGGCGGTAACACCGGGGAGCTGTTTTTT
few | . | TRBJ2-7 | TRBV4-2 | CASSHFDHRDEQYF | TGTGCCAGCAGCCATTTCGACCACCGCGACGAGCAGTACTTC
many | TRBD1 | TRBJ2-7 | TRBV6-2/TRBV6-3 | CASSYRTGVGEQYF | TGTGCCAGCAGTTACAGGACAGGGGTTGGCGAGCAGTACTTC
. | . | TRBJ1-1 | TRBV15 | CATDKADAITEAFF | TGTGCCACCGACAAGGCAGACGCTATCACTGAAGCTTTCTTT
few | . | TRBJ1-1 | TRBV12-3/TRBV12-4 | CASRPATGPLTEAFF | TGTGCCAGCAGGCCCGCAACGGGACCTCTCACTGAAGCTTTCTTT
many | . | TRBJ2-3 | TRBV5-1 | CASSRTNPFSTDTQYF | TGCGCCAGCAGCCGGACCAACCCCTTTAGCACAGATACGCAGTATTTT
. | TRBD1 | TRBJ1-1 | TRBV12-5 | CASGSGQGGYTEAFF | TGTGCTAGTGGTTCGGGGCAGGGGGGTTACACTGAAGCTTTCTTT